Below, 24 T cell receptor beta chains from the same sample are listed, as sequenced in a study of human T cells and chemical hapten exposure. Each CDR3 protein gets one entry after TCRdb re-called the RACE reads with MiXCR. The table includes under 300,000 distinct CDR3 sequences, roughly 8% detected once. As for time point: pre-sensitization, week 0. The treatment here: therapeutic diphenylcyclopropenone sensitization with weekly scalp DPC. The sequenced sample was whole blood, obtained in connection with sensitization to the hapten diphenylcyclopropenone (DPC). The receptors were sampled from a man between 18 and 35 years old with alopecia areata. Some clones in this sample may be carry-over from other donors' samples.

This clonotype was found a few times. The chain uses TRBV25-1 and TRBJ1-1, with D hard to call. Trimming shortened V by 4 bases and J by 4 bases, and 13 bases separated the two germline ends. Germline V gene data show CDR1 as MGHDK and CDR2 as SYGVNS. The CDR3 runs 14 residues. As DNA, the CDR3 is TGTGCCAGCAGTGGGGTTGTCGGGAGCACTGAAGCTTTCTTT. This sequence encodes CASSGVVGSTEAFF.

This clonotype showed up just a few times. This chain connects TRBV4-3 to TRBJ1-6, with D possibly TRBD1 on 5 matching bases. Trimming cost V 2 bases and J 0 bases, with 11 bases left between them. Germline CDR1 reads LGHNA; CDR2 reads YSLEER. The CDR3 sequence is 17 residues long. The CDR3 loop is CASSQMTESSYNSPLHF. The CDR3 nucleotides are TGCGCCAGCAGCCAAATGACAGAAAGCTCCTATAATTCACCCCTCCACTTT.

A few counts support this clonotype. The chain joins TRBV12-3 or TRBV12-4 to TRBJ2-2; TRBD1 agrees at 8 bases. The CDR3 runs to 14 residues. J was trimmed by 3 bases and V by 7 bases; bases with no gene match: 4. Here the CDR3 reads CASKTGQDTGELFF. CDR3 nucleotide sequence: TGTGCCAGCAAGACGGGACAGGACACCGGGGAGCTGTTTTTT.

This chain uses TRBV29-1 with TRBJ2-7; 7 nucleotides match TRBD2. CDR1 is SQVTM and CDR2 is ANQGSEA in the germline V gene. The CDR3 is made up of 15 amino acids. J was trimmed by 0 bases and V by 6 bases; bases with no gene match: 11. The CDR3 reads CSVGGRGALSYEQYF. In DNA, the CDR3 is TGCAGCGTGGGAGGGCGGGGAGCCCTCTCCTACGAGCAGTACTTC.

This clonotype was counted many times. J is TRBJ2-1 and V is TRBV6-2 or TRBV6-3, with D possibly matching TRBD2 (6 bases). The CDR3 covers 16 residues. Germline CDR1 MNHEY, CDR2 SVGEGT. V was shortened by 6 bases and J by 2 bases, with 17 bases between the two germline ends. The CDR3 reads CASRGPTEGPYNEQFF. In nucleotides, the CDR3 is TGTGCCAGCAGGGGACCTACGGAGGGTCCCTACAATGAGCAGTTCTTC.

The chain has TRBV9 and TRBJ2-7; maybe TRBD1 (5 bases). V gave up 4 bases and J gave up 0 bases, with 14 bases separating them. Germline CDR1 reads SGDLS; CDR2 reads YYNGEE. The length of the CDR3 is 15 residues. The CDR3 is CASSYRGDSSYEQYF. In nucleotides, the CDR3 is TGTGCCAGCAGCTATAGGGGTGATAGCTCCTACGAGCAGTACTTC.

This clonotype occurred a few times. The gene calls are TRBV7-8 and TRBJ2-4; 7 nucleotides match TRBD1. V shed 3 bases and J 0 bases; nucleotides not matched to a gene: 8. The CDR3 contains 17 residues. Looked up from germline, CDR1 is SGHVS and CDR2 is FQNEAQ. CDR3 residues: CASSLTQGTLAKNIQYF. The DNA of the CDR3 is TGTGCCAGCAGCTTGACACAGGGGACACTAGCCAAAAACATTCAGTACTTC.

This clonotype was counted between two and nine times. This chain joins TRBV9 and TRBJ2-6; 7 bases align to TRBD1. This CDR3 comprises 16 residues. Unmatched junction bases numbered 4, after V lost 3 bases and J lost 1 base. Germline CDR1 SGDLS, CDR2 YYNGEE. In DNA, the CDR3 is TGTGCCAGCAGCGCGATACAGGGGTCTGGGGCCAACGTCCTGACTTTC. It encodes CASSAIQGSGANVLTF.

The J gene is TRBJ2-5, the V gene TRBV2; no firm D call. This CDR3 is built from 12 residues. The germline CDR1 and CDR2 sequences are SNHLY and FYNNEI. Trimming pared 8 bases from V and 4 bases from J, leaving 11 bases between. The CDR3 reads CASRVGPETQYF. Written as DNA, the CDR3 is TGTGCCAGCCGGGTAGGACCAGAGACCCAGTACTTC.

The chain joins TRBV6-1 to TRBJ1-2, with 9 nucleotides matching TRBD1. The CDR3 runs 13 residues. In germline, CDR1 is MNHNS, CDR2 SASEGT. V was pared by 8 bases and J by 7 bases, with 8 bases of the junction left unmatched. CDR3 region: CASQRTGGVGYTF. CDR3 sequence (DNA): TGTGCCAGCCAACGTACAGGGGGCGTTGGCTACACCTTC.

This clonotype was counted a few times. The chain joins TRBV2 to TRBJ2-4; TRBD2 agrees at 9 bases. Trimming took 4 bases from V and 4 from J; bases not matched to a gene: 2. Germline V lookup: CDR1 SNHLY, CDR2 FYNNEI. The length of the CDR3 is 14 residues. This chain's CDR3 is CASSVTSGKNIQYF. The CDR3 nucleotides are TGTGCCAGCAGTGTGACTAGCGGTAAAAACATTCAGTACTTC.

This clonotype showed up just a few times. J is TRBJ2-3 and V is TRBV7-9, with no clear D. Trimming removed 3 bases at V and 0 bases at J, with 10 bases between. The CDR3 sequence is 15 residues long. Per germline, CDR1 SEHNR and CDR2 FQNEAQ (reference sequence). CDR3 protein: CASSFARASTDTQYF. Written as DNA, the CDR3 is TGTGCCAGCAGCTTCGCAAGGGCGAGCACAGATACGCAGTATTTT. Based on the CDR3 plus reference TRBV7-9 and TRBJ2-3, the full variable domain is DTGVSQNPRHKITKRGQNVTFRCDPISEHNRLYWYRQTLGQGPEFLTYFQNEAQLEKSRLLSDRFSAERPKGSFSTLEIQRTEQGDSAMYLCASSFARASTDTQYFGPGTRLTVL.

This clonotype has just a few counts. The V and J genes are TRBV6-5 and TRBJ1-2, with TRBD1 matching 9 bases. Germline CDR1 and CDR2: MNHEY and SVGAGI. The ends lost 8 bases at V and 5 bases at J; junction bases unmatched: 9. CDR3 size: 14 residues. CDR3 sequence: CASGTGGEGYGYTF. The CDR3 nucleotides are TGTGCCAGCGGCACAGGGGGCGAAGGATATGGCTACACCTTC.

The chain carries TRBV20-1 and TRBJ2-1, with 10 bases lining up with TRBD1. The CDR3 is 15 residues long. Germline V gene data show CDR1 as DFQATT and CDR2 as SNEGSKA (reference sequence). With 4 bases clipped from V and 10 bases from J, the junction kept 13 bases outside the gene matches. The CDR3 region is CSAKDPRTGGREQFF. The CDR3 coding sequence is TGCAGTGCTAAAGACCCGAGGACAGGGGGAAGGGAGCAGTTCTTC.

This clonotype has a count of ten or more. The DNA for the CDR3 is TGTGCCAGCAGTTTAATGTGGGGGACTAATGAAAAACTGTTTTTT. This translates into CASSLMWGTNEKLFF. The gene calls are TRBV12-3 or TRBV12-4 and TRBJ1-4, with TRBD1 as a possible D gene (5 bases). V lost 2 bases to trimming and J lost 2 bases, with 9 bases between them. The CDR3 spans 15 residues.

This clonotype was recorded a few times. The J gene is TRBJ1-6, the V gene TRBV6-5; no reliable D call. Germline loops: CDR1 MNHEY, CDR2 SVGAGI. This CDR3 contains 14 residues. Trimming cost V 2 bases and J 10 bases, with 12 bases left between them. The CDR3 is CASSYEMWRSPLHF. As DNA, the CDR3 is TGTGCCAGCAGTTACGAAATGTGGCGGTCACCCCTCCACTTT.

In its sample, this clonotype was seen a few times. CDR3 bases: TGTGCCAGCAGTCAAAAAAACCGGGGGACAGAGACCCAGTACTTC. Its protein is CASSQKNRGTETQYF. The V gene is TRBV28, the J gene TRBJ2-5; tentative D call: TRBD2 (6 bases). V was cut by 5 bases and J by 4 bases, with 17 bases left in between. The V gene's germline CDR1 is MDHEN and CDR2 SYDVKM. The CDR3 runs 15 residues. The entire variable domain, with the rest obtained from reference TRBV28 and TRBJ2-5, is as follows: DVKVTQSSRYLVKRTGEKVFLECVQDMDHENMFWYRQDPGLGLRLIYFSYDVKMKEKGDIPEGYSVSREKKERFSLILESASTNQTSMYLCASSQKNRGTETQYFGPGTRLLVL.

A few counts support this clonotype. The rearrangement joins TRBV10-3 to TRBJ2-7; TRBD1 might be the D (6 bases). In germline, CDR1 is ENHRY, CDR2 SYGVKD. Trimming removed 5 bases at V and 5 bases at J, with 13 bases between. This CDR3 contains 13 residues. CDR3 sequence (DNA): TGTGCCATCAGTCCCGAAGCAGGGGACGAGCAGTACTTC. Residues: CAISPEAGDEQYF.

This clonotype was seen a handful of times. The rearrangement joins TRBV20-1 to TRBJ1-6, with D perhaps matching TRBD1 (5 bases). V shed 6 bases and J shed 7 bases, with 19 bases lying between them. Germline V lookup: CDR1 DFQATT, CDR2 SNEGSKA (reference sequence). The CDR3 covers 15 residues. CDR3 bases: TGCAGTGCGTACCCATCGGCCTGGGGGAATTCACCCCTCCACTTT. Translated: CSAYPSAWGNSPLHF.

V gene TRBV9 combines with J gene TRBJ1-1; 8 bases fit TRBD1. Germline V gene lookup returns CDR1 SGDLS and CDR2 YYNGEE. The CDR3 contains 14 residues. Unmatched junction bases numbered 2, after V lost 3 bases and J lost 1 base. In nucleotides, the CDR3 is TGTGCCAGCAGCGAAGGACAGGGGAACACTGAAGCTTTCTTT. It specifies CASSEGQGNTEAFF.

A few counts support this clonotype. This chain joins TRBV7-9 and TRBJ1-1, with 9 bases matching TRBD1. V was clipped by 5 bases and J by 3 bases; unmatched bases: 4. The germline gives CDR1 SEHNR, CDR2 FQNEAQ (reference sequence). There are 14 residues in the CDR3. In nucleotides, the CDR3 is TGTGCCAGCAGCCGGGACAGGGCTTACACTGAAGCTTTCTTT. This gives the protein CASSRDRAYTEAFF.

The chain's CDR3 is CASSLIAMSTDTQYF. CDR3 in DNA: TGTGCCAGCAGCTTAATAGCGATGAGCACAGATACGCAGTATTTT. The chain has TRBV11-2 and TRBJ2-3; TRBD2 is a possible D gene (5 bases). Trimming removed 2 bases from V and 0 bases from J, with 9 bases in between. Germline V gene lookup returns CDR1 SGHAT and CDR2 FQNNGV. CDR3 length: 15 residues.

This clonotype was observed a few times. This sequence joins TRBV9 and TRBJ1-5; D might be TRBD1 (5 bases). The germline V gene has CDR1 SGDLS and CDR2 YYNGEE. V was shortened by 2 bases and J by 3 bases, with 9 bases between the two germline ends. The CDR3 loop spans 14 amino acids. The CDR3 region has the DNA TGTGCCAGCAGCGTTACAGGAGACAATCAGCCCCAGCATTTT. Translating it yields CASSVTGDNQPQHF.

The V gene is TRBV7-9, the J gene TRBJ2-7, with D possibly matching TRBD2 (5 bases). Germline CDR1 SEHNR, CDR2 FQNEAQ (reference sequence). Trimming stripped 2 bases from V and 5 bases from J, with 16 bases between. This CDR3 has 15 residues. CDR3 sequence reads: CASSLTLARGDEQYV. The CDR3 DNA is TGTGCCAGCAGCTTAACATTGGCCCGGGGTGACGAGCAGTACGTC.